The 13 T cell receptor beta chains reported below all come from one sample, sequenced in a study of CD8 T cells in cerebrospinal fluid in Alzheimer's disease (TCRdb year 2020). The library relied on 10x single-cell sequencing. The sequencer listed for this sample is NextSeq 550. After the reads were reprocessed by TCRdb, one entry was made per CDR3 protein sequence, with no DNA. The table for this sample shows more than 1,300 distinct CDR3 sequences. Approximately 10% of the sample belongs to the ten largest clones. Specimen: cerebrospinal fluid. The receptor source for this set is a human donor with mild cognitive impairment.

This clonotype registers medium-sized by frequency. The chain recombines TRBV4-3 with TRBJ2-7; TCRdb selects TRBD1, and the lack of DNA leaves this call unchecked. This CDR3 has 15 amino acids. Germline values: CDR1 LGHNA, CDR2 YSLEER. The CDR3 protein is CASSREPGTGSEQYF.

This clonotype is labeled medium-sized (0.01 to 0.1%) based on frequency. The V and J genes are TRBV14 and TRBJ1-1. The CDR3 runs to 15 residues. The V gene's germline CDR1 is SGHDN and CDR2 FVKESK. CDR3 loop: CASSQDPAGRTEAFF. Looking up the rest from reference TRBV14 and TRBJ1-1 gives the full variable domain: EAGVTQFPSHSVIEKGQTVTLRCDPISGHDNLYWYRRVMGKEIKFLLHFVKESKQDESGMPNNRFLAERTGGTYSTLKVQPAELEDSGVYFCASSQDPAGRTEAFFGQGTRLTVV.

This clonotype is identified as medium-sized (0.01 to 0.1%) from frequency. The chain combines TRBV7-2 with TRBJ2-2; TCRdb picks TRBD1, but there is no DNA to check that call. Looked up from germline, CDR1 is SGHTA and CDR2 is FQGNSA. CDR3 length: 16 residues. This CDR3 reads CASSLVGTGHTGELFF.

This clonotype is classed as large by frequency. This chain connects TRBV3-1 to TRBJ2-7; the D call from TCRdb, TRBD1, cannot be confirmed without DNA. Germline V lookup: CDR1 LGHDT, CDR2 YNNKEL (reference sequence). The CDR3 has 16 amino acids. CDR3: CASSQEGGGPIYEQYF.

This clonotype is identified as medium-sized from frequency. This chain connects TRBV6-5 to TRBJ2-1; the D gene TCRdb calls, TRBD2, cannot be checked with no DNA. The CDR3 consists of 16 residues. CDR1 MNHEY and CDR2 SVGAGI come from the germline V gene. CDR3 protein: CASSLAGGGSFAEQFF.

This clonotype shows up as medium-sized by frequency. The chain carries TRBV18 and TRBJ2-3. CDR3 length: 15 amino acids. Germline CDR1 and CDR2: KGHSH and LQKENI. CDR3: CASSPQGWGTDTQYF.

Judged by frequency, this clonotype is large. The chain employs TRBV7-2 and TRBJ2-2. Germline assignment: CDR1 SGHTA and CDR2 FQGNSA. CDR3 size: 13 residues. The CDR3 region is CASSLGYAGELFF. The full variable domain, in which reference TRBV7-2 and TRBJ2-2 provide the parts outside the CDR3, is GAGVSQSPSNKVTEKGKDVELRCDPISGHTALYWYRQSLGQGLEFLIYFQGNSAPDKSGLPSDRFSAERTGGSVSTLTIQRTQQEDSAVYLCASSLGYAGELFFGEGSRLTVL.

This clonotype is called medium-sized based on its frequency. The rearrangement joins TRBV9 to TRBJ2-7; TCRdb picks TRBD1, but there is no DNA to check that call. Germline CDR1 and CDR2: SGDLS and YYNGEE. CDR3 length: 15 residues. This CDR3 reads CASSVGRTGLYEQYF.

In terms of frequency, this clonotype is large. The rearrangement links TRBV7-2 to TRBJ1-3. The CDR3 is 17 residues long. Germline lookup yields CDR1 SGHTA and CDR2 FQGNSA. CDR3: CASSLYAAVGAGNTIYF.

According to its frequency, this clonotype is medium-sized. The chain is built from TRBV12-3 or TRBV12-4 and TRBJ1-3; TCRdb's D call of TRBD1 is untestable without DNA. The CDR3 runs to 15 residues. The CDR3 here is CASSLQGFSGNTIYF.

Considering frequency, this clonotype is large. J is TRBJ2-5 and V is TRBV5-1; there is no DNA to check the TCRdb D call of TRBD2. This CDR3 region has 15 residues. In germline, CDR1 is SGHRS, CDR2 YFSETQ. CDR3 sequence reads: CASSSQTSGVETQYF.

This clonotype is large by frequency. V and J are TRBV28 and TRBJ1-3. This CDR3 is 16 amino acids long. Per germline, CDR1 MDHEN and CDR2 SYDVKM. The CDR3 loop reads CASTLNGLSSGNTIYF.

Measured by frequency, this clonotype is medium-sized (0.01 to 0.1%). The chain recombines TRBV13 with TRBJ2-2; the D call of TRBD1 rests on TCRdb alone, since no DNA is present to check it. The CDR3 totals 15 residues. Germline-derived CDR1 and CDR2 are PRHDT and FYEKMQ (reference sequence). CDR3 residues: CASSHGQGITGELFF. The variable domain in full, with the rest retrieved from reference TRBV13 and TRBJ2-2, is AAGVIQSPRHLIKEKRETATLKCYPIPRHDTVYWYQQGPGQDPQFLISFYEKMQSDKGSIPDRFSAQQFSDYHSELNMSSLELGDSALYFCASSHGQGITGELFFGEGSRLTVL.